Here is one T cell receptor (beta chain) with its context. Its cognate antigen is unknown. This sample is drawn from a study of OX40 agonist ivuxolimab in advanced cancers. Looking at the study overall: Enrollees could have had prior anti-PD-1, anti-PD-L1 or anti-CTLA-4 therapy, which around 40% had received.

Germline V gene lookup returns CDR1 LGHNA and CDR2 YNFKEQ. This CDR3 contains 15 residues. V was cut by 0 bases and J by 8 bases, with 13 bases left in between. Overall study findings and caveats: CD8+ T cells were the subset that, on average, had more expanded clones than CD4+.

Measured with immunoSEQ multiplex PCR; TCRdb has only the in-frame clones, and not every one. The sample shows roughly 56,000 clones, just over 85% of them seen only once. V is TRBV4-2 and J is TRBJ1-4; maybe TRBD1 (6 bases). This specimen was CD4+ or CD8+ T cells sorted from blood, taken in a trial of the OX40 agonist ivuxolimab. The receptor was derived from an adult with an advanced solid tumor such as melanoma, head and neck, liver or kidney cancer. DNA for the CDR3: TGTGCCAGCAGCCAAGAACAGGGAAGGGGAGAAAAACTGTTTTTT. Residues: CASSQEQGRGEKLFF.